This entry describes one T cell receptor beta chain. The junction had 5 bases not matched to a gene; V was cut back by 3 bases and J by 4 bases. The CDR3 contains 15 residues. Looked up from germline, CDR1 is SGHVS and CDR2 is FNYEAQ. These data come from a study of shared clonotypes between healthy human individuals. Overall study: Per donor, CD8 memory used one plate, CD8 naive used two, CD4 memory used three and CD4 naive used three.

Deep was the level at which the assay was run. Original analysis: ImmunoSEQ gave junction-only sequences without quality scores, so filtering differed. Produced via immunoSEQ multiplex PCR; TCRdb's table is partial and in-frame only. The V and J calls and clone size come from that table; D and trimming were worked out from the DNA. The repertoire consists of about 1.5 million clones, with 95% to 99% occurring once and the leading ten covering approximately 0.45%. This TCR was sampled from a man aged 25-40 years in good health. The chain couples TRBV7-6 to TRBJ1-2; TRBD1 matches at 10 bases. Material for sequencing was naive CD4+ T cells sorted from blood. The subset is: CD45RA+ positively selected. The CDR3 sequence: CASSLGTGVFYGYTF. In nucleotides, the CDR3 is TGTGCCAGCAGCTTGGGGACAGGGGTTTTCTATGGCTACACCTTC.